These 24 T cell receptor beta chains were all obtained from the same sample, sequenced in a study of cytomegalovirus exposure and HLA in healthy donors. PCR used 60 Vbeta primers and 13 Jbeta primers. Here immunoSEQ multiplex PCR was the method, and the copy in TCRdb shows in-frame clones only, minus some. The table records about 120,000 clones, 60% to 80% of them present only once. The material sequenced was PBMCs. These receptors came from a man aged 25 to 40 in good health and CMV-seronegative.

On this clone itself: An end of the junction differs from the germline gene, which may be a read error. The chain recombines TRBV7-9 with TRBJ2-1, with D hard to call. From germline, CDR1 is SEHNR and CDR2 FQNEAQ (reference sequence). The CDR3 runs 16 residues. CDR3: CSSIPPRASSYNEQFF. The CDR3, as DNA: TGTTCCAGCATCCCCCCCCGAGCTAGCTCCTACAATGAGCAGTTCTTC.

The chain carries TRBV29-1 and TRBJ2-3, with a possible D match to TRBD2 (6 bases). The ends were cut back, 4 bases at V and 1 base at J, with 15 bases in the middle. Germline V gene sequence: CDR1 SQVTM, CDR2 ANQGSEA. There are 15 residues in the CDR3. CDR3 bases: TGCAGCGTTGTTGGCCTAGCGTACGGCACAGATACGCAGTATTTT. Translation gives CSVVGLAYGTDTQYF.

The chain is built from TRBV10-3 and TRBJ2-7; D is unresolved. Trimming removed 0 bases from V and 1 base from J, with 7 bases in between. CDR3 length: 14 amino acids. Germline CDR1 is ENHRY and CDR2 is SYGVKD. In nucleotides, the CDR3 is TGTGCCATCAGTGAGTCGGGCACTTCCTACGAGCAGTACTTC. Translation: CAISESGTSYEQYF.

The chain combines TRBV27 with TRBJ1-4, with 7 bases matching TRBD1. V lost 8 bases, J lost 2 bases, and 14 bases stayed unmatched. CDR3 length equals 17 residues. Germline CDR1 reads MNHEY; CDR2 reads SMNVEV (reference sequence). As DNA, the CDR3 is TGTGCCAGCGGGATACAGGGGACCCTGCAGACTAATGAAAAACTGTTTTTT. This sequence encodes CASGIQGTLQTNEKLFF.

This clone turned up a few times. The chain employs TRBV6-1 and TRBJ1-4, with 12 positions matching TRBD1. The V segment lost 3 bases and the J segment 7 bases; nucleotides outside the gene matches: 6. The length of the CDR3 is 16 residues. Germline V gene data show CDR1 as MNHNS and CDR2 as SASEGT. CDR3 amino acids: CASSEQGGQGAEKLFF. In DNA form, the CDR3 reads TGTGCCAGCAGTGAGCAAGGGGGACAGGGGGCTGAAAAACTGTTTTTT.

The chain combines TRBV5-4 with TRBJ1-1, with unresolved D. V was clipped by 0 bases and J by 0 bases, with 9 bases between them. Germline loops: CDR1 SGHNT, CDR2 YYREEE (reference sequence). This CDR3 has 15 residues. CDR3 sequence reads: CASSLEAGLNTEAFF. The CDR3 nucleotides read TGTGCCAGCAGCTTGGAGGCGGGGTTGAACACTGAAGCTTTCTTT.

This clone was seen only a few times. The CDR3 loop reads CASSLGGGRYGYTF. The CDR3 DNA sequence: TGTGCCAGCAGTTTAGGGGGCGGACGATATGGCTACACCTTC. The chain uses TRBV28 and TRBJ1-2; TRBD1 might be the D (6 bases). With 2 bases removed from V and 5 bases from J, the gap between germline ends came to 12 bases. This CDR3 contains 14 residues. In germline, CDR1 is MDHEN, CDR2 SYDVKM.

V gene TRBV11-2 combines with J gene TRBJ2-7, with 9 bases lining up with TRBD1. J gave up 5 bases and V 6 bases, and 11 bases lay outside the gene matches. The CDR3 has 15 residues. Germline assignment: CDR1 SGHAT and CDR2 FQNNGV. The CDR3 DNA reads TGTGCCAGCAGGTTTAAGGACAGGGGTTTGCACGAGCAGTACTTC. Its protein is CASRFKDRGLHEQYF.

This chain connects TRBV2 to TRBJ2-7, with 8 bases identical to TRBD1. The CDR3 is 16 amino acids. Trimming took 5 bases from V and 3 from J; bases not matched to a gene: 12. Germline loops: CDR1 SNHLY, CDR2 FYNNEI. This CDR3 reads CASSPTGQGSSYEQYF. The CDR3 bases are TGTGCCAGCAGTCCAACAGGACAGGGTTCTAGCTACGAGCAGTACTTC. The full variable domain, completed using reference TRBV2 and TRBJ2-7, is EPEVTQTPSHQVTQMGQEVILRCVPISNHLYFYWYRQILGQKVEFLVSFYNNEISEKSEIFDDQFSVERPDGSNFTLKIRSTKLEDSAMYFCASSPTGQGSSYEQYFGPGTRLTVT.

This clone was seen a few times. The rearrangement joins TRBV2 to TRBJ2-7, with a tentative D call TRBD1 (6 bases). V was trimmed by 9 bases and J by 4 bases, leaving 10 bases between them. The CDR3 sequence is 11 residues long. Germline assignment: CDR1 SNHLY and CDR2 FYNNEI. Here the CDR3 DNA reads TGTGCCAGTAACAGGGCTTACGAGCAGTACTTC. Translated, it gives CASNRAYEQYF.

This clone was counted once. The DNA of the CDR3 is TGTGCCAGCAGCTTAGCCCCTCGGACAGGGGGGGAGACCCAGTACTTC. Encoded protein: CASSLAPRTGGETQYF. The chain links TRBV7-2 to TRBJ2-5; 10 nucleotides agree with TRBD1. The CDR3 totals 16 residues. CDR1 is SGHTA and CDR2 is FQGNSA in the germline V gene. V was clipped by 0 bases and J by 5 bases; unmatched bases: 6.

The V gene is TRBV15, the J gene TRBJ1-3; D is possibly TRBD1 (5 bases). CDR1 LNHNV and CDR2 YYDKDF come from the germline V gene (reference sequence). CDR3 size: 15 residues. The V end was cut by 0 bases, the J end by 4 bases, with 10 bases between. The CDR3 loop reads CATSRDQGSGNTIYF. The CDR3 DNA follows: TGTGCCACCAGCAGAGATCAGGGATCGGGAAACACCATATATTTT.

As regards this clone: One end of the junction is discordant with germline, which a read error may explain. V gene TRBV7-7 combines with J gene TRBJ1-1, with D tentatively TRBD1 (5 bases). Germline V gene lookup returns CDR1 SSHAT and CDR2 FNYEAQ (reference sequence). CDR3 length equals 13 residues. The CDR3 region has the DNA TGTGCTAGCAGCTACGACAGAAACACTGAAGCTTTCTTT. This translates into CASSYDRNTEAFF.

This clone has only one observation. The CDR3 DNA reads TGCGCCAGCAGCCAAGGAGGTCTCTTGTACTACGAGCAGTACTTC. It codes for CASSQGGLLYYEQYF. The gene calls are TRBV4-1 and TRBJ2-7; no clear D gene. This CDR3 spans 15 amino acids. Trimming removed 1 base from V and 3 bases from J, with 13 bases in between. Germline V gives CDR1 MGHRA, CDR2 YSYEKL.

This rearrangement joins TRBV19 to TRBJ1-2, with 9 bases matching TRBD1. The CDR3 totals 16 residues. Germline values: CDR1 LNHDA, CDR2 SQIVND (reference sequence). V lost 3 bases to trimming and J lost 4 bases; unmatched junction nucleotides: 9. The DNA for the CDR3 is TGTGCCAGTAGTATCCCAACCGGGACAGGGCCCTATGGCTACACCTTC. As protein: CASSIPTGTGPYGYTF.

The V call is TRBV6-6, the J call TRBJ2-7; 9 nucleotides match TRBD1. The CDR3 contains 14 residues. The V segment lost 6 bases and the J segment 3 bases; nucleotides outside the gene matches: 6. Germline V CDR1 and CDR2: MNHNY, SVGAGI (reference sequence). The CDR3 DNA sequence: TGTGCCAGCAGGCACAGGGGGCCGAACTACGAGCAGTACTTC. It specifies CASRHRGPNYEQYF.

This clone was seen more than once but under ten times. The V gene is TRBV5-4, the J gene TRBJ2-2; TRBD1 matches at 7 bases. After removal of 4 bases from V and 4 bases from J, the junction contained 1 base not matched to a gene. CDR3 length: 13 residues. Germline V lookup: CDR1 SGHNT, CDR2 YYREEE (reference sequence). The CDR3 sequence is CASSGTVTGELFF. In DNA, the CDR3 is TGTGCCAGCAGCGGGACAGTCACCGGGGAGCTGTTTTTT.

In this sample, this clone turned up once. J is TRBJ2-1 and V is TRBV29-1; 9 nucleotides match TRBD1. CDR3 length equals 15 residues. Germline V gene lookup returns CDR1 SQVTM and CDR2 ANQGSEA. The trim removed 6 bases at V and 2 bases at J, leaving 8 bases unmatched. CDR3: CSVPDRDRAYNEQFF. The CDR3 DNA sequence: TGCAGCGTCCCAGACCGGGACAGGGCCTACAATGAGCAGTTCTTC.

The genes are TRBV5-1 and TRBJ2-5, with 8 bases fitting TRBD1. CDR1 SGHRS and CDR2 YFSETQ come from the germline V gene. The CDR3 is 14 amino acids. V lost 2 bases and J lost 2; bases outside the gene matches: 2. The CDR3 coding sequence is TGCGCCAGCAGCTTCGGGACAGGACAAGAGACCCAGTACTTC. Amino acid sequence: CASSFGTGQETQYF.

This chain links TRBV9 with TRBJ1-5; D unclear. This CDR3 contains 13 residues. The germline V gene encodes CDR1 SGDLS and CDR2 YYNGEE. V was shortened by 4 bases and J by 3 bases, with 8 bases between the two germline ends. In DNA form, the CDR3 reads TGTGCCAGCAGCCCCAGTCCCAATCAGCCCCAGCATTTT. Translating gives CASSPSPNQPQHF.

This clone showed up just a few times. This sequence joins TRBV30 and TRBJ2-7; D not resolved. Trimming removed 0 bases at V and 6 bases at J, with 6 bases between. Germline V lookup: CDR1 GTSNPN, CDR2 SVGIG (reference sequence). This CDR3 has 11 amino acids. CDR3 DNA sequence: TGTGCCTGGAGTGTAGGAGTCGAGCAGTACTTC. Protein: CAWSVGVEQYF.

The V call is TRBV28, the J call TRBJ1-2; perhaps TRBD1 as D (5 bases). Germline V lookup: CDR1 MDHEN, CDR2 SYDVKM. Trimming shortened V by 7 bases and J by 7 bases, and 16 bases separated the two germline ends. The CDR3 is 13 residues long. CDR3 sequence (DNA): TGTGCCAGCATAACGGGACTCTCGGGTGGCTACACCTTC. It translates to CASITGLSGGYTF.

This chain joins TRBV12-5 and TRBJ2-1; TRBD2 matches 7 bases. Germline lookup yields CDR1 LGHNT and CDR2 FRNRAP. The V segment lost 4 bases and the J segment 7 bases; nucleotides outside the gene matches: 10. The CDR3 consists of 15 residues. CDR3 sequence reads: CASGSGRGGLNEQFF. As DNA, the CDR3 is TGTGCTAGTGGTTCCGGTCGCGGGGGTTTAAATGAGCAGTTCTTC. Full variable domain (rest looked up from reference TRBV12-5 and TRBJ2-1): DARVTQTPRHKVTEMGQEVTMRCQPILGHNTVFWYRQTMMQGLELLAYFRNRAPLDDSGMPKDRFSAEMPDATLATLKIQPSEPRDSAVYFCASGSGRGGLNEQFFGPGTRLTVL.

As to this clone: Other DNA variants within this sample encode the same CDR3. The chain recombines TRBV7-8 with TRBJ2-7, with a tentative D call TRBD1 (6 bases). Trimming cost V 6 bases and J 4 bases, with 13 bases left between them. This CDR3 is 13 amino acids long. CDR1 SGHVS and CDR2 FQNEAQ come from the germline V gene. Here the CDR3 DNA reads TGTGCCAGCAGGCAGGGGCCGGCATACGAGCAGTACTTC. Translated: CASRQGPAYEQYF.